This T cell receptor (beta chain) was found in a study of post-analysis software for immune sequencing data (dated by TCRdb to 2013 to 2016). Study-wide context: Recorded disease courses included relapsing-remitting, secondary progressive and progressive-relapsing multiple sclerosis, with some patients lacking subtype annotation. The multiple sclerosis patient repertoires were compared with under 13 previously published healthy control repertoires from donors aged roughly 6 to 25 years. A subset of samples was prepared in parallel using single-end sample barcoding, then pooled and co-amplified after Illumina adapter ligation. The study at large found these results: Patients showed significantly higher frequencies than controls for several TRBV segments, among them TRBV5-6, TRBV5-1 and TRBV20-1. The multiple sclerosis patient group was slightly younger than the control group. Direct clustering with F measure showed strong co-clustering of samples prepared in the same batch, prompting a batch-effect correction. Compared with controls, multiple sclerosis patients had significantly lower normalized Chao1 diversity, a finding suggesting substantial peripheral T-cell clonal expansion.

From cysteine to phenylalanine, the CDR3 is 15 amino acids long. The sequence is cut down to CDR3 DNA, 45 bases in frame from base 1. The germline V gene encodes CDR1 MNHEY and CDR2 SVGAGI. Cut back by 2 bases and 0 bases, the V and J ends lie 11 bases apart. The sample holds a few counts of this clonotype. Its specific antigen is unknown. No much larger clone is present one base from it, and per-base qualities are unavailable. The library came from PCR. TCRdb shows the sequencer as Illumina HiSeq 2500. To reduce PCR and sequencing biases, unique molecular identifiers were built into the TCR beta cDNA libraries. About 500,000 cDNA molecules were obtained for every 1 to 10 million input T cells, so each molecule roughly corresponded to one T cell. Patient libraries were prepared and sequenced with the same protocol used for the earlier healthy control dataset. Samples belonging to the same batch were prepared together, multiplexed and sequenced on a shared HiSeq lane. Processing in the source paper ran as follows. Raw barcoded reads were processed with MIGEC, and single-read molecular identifier groups were discarded before consensus assembly and CDR3 extraction. VDJtools was used for post-analysis of the clonotype tables, with diversity normalized by down-sampling every dataset to the smallest sample size. In repertoire overlap clustering, CDR3 amino acid sequences, but not nucleotide sequences, were matched to correct batch-related cross-sample contamination. Using fastp trimming at Q25 and MiXCR clonotype assembly, TCRdb reanalyzed the public sequencing data and kept in-frame beta chains. Rows matching on CDR3 protein sequence are summarized as one entry with the most common DNA and genes. TCRdb, rather than the study authors, made the V and J calls. The sample table holds approximately 730,000 distinct CDR3 sequences, of which less than 35% were seen once. The ten most abundant clones make up approximately 0.6% of the sample.

To demonstrate the VDJtools post-analysis software, the study profiled TCR beta repertoires from the peripheral blood of 10 to 15 young patients with multiple sclerosis. The patients with multiple sclerosis were children and adolescents between about 6 and 17 years of age. Input material: blood. The V and J genes are TRBV6-5 and TRBJ2-7; the D gene identity is not certain. The source of this sequence is a girl aged 10 to 17 with multiple sclerosis. The DNA reads TGTGCCAGCAGTTACGGGTCGGACCCCTCCTACGAGCAGTACTTC. Its protein product is CASSYGSDPSYEQYF.